These 9 T cell receptor beta chains originate from one sample sequenced in a study of T cell clonality in common variable immunodeficiency. General study points: In common variable immunodeficiency, TCR beta chains reportedly carried fewer deletions and N-nucleotide insertions.

These receptors' antigens are unknown. Profiled with immunoSEQ multiplex PCR; TCRdb holds only in-frame clones, not every one. The sample presents over 20,000 clones, none singletons. The sample comprised peripheral blood mononuclear cells. The receptors here all came from a human donor with common variable immunodeficiency.

By proportion, this clone is medium-sized (0.01 to 0.1%). With the read ending 3 residues before the CDR3 end, the germline J gene is used to fill in that end. This chain joins TRBV30 and TRBJ2-5; 7 positions match TRBD1. Germline V gene lookup returns CDR1 GTSNPN and CDR2 SVGIG (reference sequence). The ends lost 4 bases at V and 2 bases at J; junction bases unmatched: 7. The CDR3 covers 14 residues. The CDR3 sequence: CAWTMTGLQETQYF. The CDR3 DNA, read in part, is TGTGCCTGGACGATGACAGGGTTACAAGAGACC.

Concerning this clone: From the germline J gene comes the end of the CDR3, since the read stops 3 residues before it. This chain uses TRBV6-2 or TRBV6-3 with TRBJ2-1; D is unclear. V lost 8 bases and J lost 4, with 9 bases in between. This CDR3 region has 12 residues. Germline lookup yields CDR1 MNHEY and CDR2 SVGEGT. The DNA read from the CDR3 is TGTGCCAGCTATGACTGGTACAATGAG. Translating gives CASYDWYNE. The entire CDR3 protein reads CASYDWYNEQFF.

Many counts were recorded for this clone. The read stops 3 residues short of the end of the CDR3; the missing end is completed from the germline J gene. The chain combines TRBV20-1 with TRBJ1-1; D may be TRBD1 (6 bases). V gave up 0 bases and J gave up 1 base, with 15 bases separating them. CDR1 and CDR2 (germline): DFQATT, SNEGSKA (reference sequence). The CDR3 has 16 residues. CDR3: CSARDIVQGPNTEAFF. Partial CDR3 DNA: TGCAGTGCTAGAGATATCGTACAGGGCCCGAACACTGAA.

This clone was detected ten times or more. The CDR3 end is not reached by the read, which stops 3 residues before it; the germline J gene fills it in. The chain recombines TRBV7-8 with TRBJ1-2; D is perhaps TRBD1 (6 bases). This CDR3 has 14 residues. Germline V lookup: CDR1 SGHVS, CDR2 FQNEAQ. With 1 base removed from V and 7 bases from J, the gap between germline ends came to 13 bases. CDR3 amino acids: CASSLERGSGGYTF. The part of the CDR3 DNA that was read is TGTGCCAGCAGCTTAGAGAGGGGGTCGGGTGGC.

A remark on this clone: Read data end 3 residues before the CDR3 end; the end is taken from the germline J gene. The chain links TRBV20-1 to TRBJ1-5; the match to TRBD1 covers 8 bases. The ends lost 6 bases at V and 7 bases at J; junction bases unmatched: 8. The CDR3 runs 13 residues. Germline CDR1 is DFQATT and CDR2 is SNEGSKA (reference sequence). CDR3 DNA, as far as it was read: TGCAGTGCCAGGACAGGGCGGGAGCAGCCC. Translating it yields CSARTGREQP. The entire CDR3 is CSARTGREQPQHF.

This clone was observed at least ten times. The read gets to within 3 residues of the CDR3 end, and the germline J gene fills in the rest. The rearrangement links TRBV5-1 to TRBJ2-7, with TRBD1 matching 9 bases. V lost 3 bases to trimming and J lost 2 bases; unmatched junction nucleotides: 9. Germline V lookup: CDR1 SGHRS, CDR2 YFSETQ. The CDR3 covers 16 residues. The chain's CDR3 is CASSSEQGAGTYEQYF. CDR3 bases read: TGCGCCAGCAGCTCGGAACAGGGGGCTGGCACCTACGAG.

At least ten counts were recorded for this clone. With the read ending 3 residues before the CDR3 end, the germline J gene is used to fill in that end. The chain joins TRBV19 to TRBJ1-2, with 12 bases aligning to TRBD1. The germline V gene encodes CDR1 LNHDA and CDR2 SQIVND (reference sequence). This CDR3 is built from 14 residues. CDR3 bases read: TGTGCCAGTAGTACTACCGGGACAGGGGGCGGC. This sequence encodes CASSTTGTGGG. In full, the CDR3 is CASSTTGTGGGYTF.

In its sample, this clone was seen many times. Sequencing ends 3 residues short of the CDR3 end; the germline J gene provides the rest. The sample contains more than one DNA sequence encoding this CDR3. The chain uses TRBV20-1 and TRBJ1-6, with 11 positions matching TRBD1. Germline V gene sequence: CDR1 DFQATT, CDR2 SNEGSKA (reference sequence). CDR3 length: 17 amino acids. V gave up 1 base and J gave up 6 bases; unmatched junction bases: 8. The CDR3 protein is CSARGTGGVRGNSPLHF. The part of the CDR3 DNA that was read is TGCAGTGCTAGAGGGACAGGGGGCGTACGTGGTAATTCACCC.

In its sample, this clone was seen many times. Sequencing ends 3 residues short of the CDR3 end; the germline J gene provides the rest. This chain links TRBV18 with TRBJ2-7; TRBD1 matches at 11 bases. This CDR3 contains 19 residues. V dropped 0 bases and J dropped 2; count of bases not matched to a gene: 12. Looked up from germline, CDR1 is KGHSH and CDR2 is LQKENI. The covered CDR3 bases are TGTGCCAGCTCACCACCGATTGGGTTTGGGGGACAGGGGGCCTACGAG. Encoded protein: CASSPPIGFGGQGAYE. The entire CDR3 protein reads CASSPPIGFGGQGAYEQYF. Based on the CDR3 plus reference TRBV18 and TRBJ2-7, the full variable domain is NAGVMQNPRHLVRRRGQEARLRCSPMKGHSHVYWYRQLPEEGLKFMVYLQKENIIDESGMPKERFSAEFPKEGPSILRIQQVVRGDSAAYFCASSPPIGFGGQGAYEQYFGPGTRLTVT.